This T cell receptor beta chain was profiled in a study of CD8+ T cells in alopecia areata. Indicated treatment: oral pan-JAK inhibitor, 5-10 mg twice daily. RNA, once extracted, was reverse transcribed into cDNA for use as the sequencing template. This table comes from immunoSEQ multiplex PCR, and its TCRdb copy is limited to in-frame clones, with some not included. The sample has 87,000 or so clones, about three quarters seen once. From germline, CDR1 is SGHAT and CDR2 FQNNGV. With 7 bases removed from V and 8 bases from J, the gap between germline ends came to 14 bases. The CDR3 loop spans 12 amino acids.

The chain combines TRBV11-2 with TRBJ1-1, with D maybe TRBD1 (5 bases). This clonotype originated in a human donor with alopecia areata. Sequencing was performed on CD8+ T cells sorted from blood, taken at roughly week 45, from a patient treated with tofacitinib. The CDR3 nucleotides are TGTGCCAGCAATTTGGGACGATCCGAAGCTTTCTTT. It translates to CASNLGRSEAFF.